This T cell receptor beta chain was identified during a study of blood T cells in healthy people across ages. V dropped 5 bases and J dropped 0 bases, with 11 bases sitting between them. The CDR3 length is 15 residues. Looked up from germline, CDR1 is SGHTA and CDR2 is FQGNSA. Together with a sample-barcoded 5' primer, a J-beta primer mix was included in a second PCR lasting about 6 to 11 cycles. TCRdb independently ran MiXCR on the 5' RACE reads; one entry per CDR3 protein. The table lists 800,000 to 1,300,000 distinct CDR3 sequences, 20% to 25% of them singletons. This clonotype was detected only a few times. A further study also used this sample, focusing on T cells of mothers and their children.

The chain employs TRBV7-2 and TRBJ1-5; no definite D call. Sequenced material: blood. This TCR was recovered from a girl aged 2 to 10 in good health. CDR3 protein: CASSVGNYSNQPQHF. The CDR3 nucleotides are TGTGCCAGCAGCGTGGGGAATTATAGCAATCAGCCCCAGCATTTT.